This is a list of T cell receptor beta chains from one sample in a study of blood T cell repertoires in COVID-19. Clones were read by immunoSEQ multiplex PCR, and TCRdb kept only the in-frame ones, dropping some. This table has roughly 230,000 clones, around four fifths appearing once. The sequenced material came from peripheral blood. The source is an older woman with active or convalescent COVID-19. CDR3s include the opening cysteine and the closing phenylalanine or tryptophan. A D gene is named only where the DNA matches it firmly. Rows may omit the clone size; those that give it use once, few, many or a size class.

CDR3 protein,CDR3 DNA,D gene,V gene,J gene,clone size
CASSLTPGASPNNEQFF,TGTGCCAGCAGCCTGACCCCAGGGGCCTCCCCTAACAATGAGCAGTTCTTC,NA,TRBV5-4,TRBJ2-1,NA
CASSPTPPQGKRGVSTIYF,TGTGCCAGCAGCCCAACCCCTCCCCAGGGAAAAAGAGGAGTGAGCACCATATATTTT,NA,TRBV2,TRBJ1-3,NA
CASSPLGGVIYNEQFF,TGCGCCAGCAGCCCCCTAGGGGGCGTAATTTACAATGAGCAGTTCTTC,TRBD1,TRBV5-1,TRBJ2-1,NA
CASSLVGRLGTGELFF,TGTGCCAGCAGCTTAGTCGGGCGACTAGGGACCGGGGAGCTGTTTTTT,NA,TRBV7-2,TRBJ2-2,few
CASSVVSAGTGPSHNQPQHF,TGTGCCAGCTCCGTGGTGTCAGCCGGGACAGGCCCGAGCCACAATCAGCCCCAGCATTTT,TRBD1,TRBV18,TRBJ1-5,NA
CASSHQQGNTEAFF,TGTGCCAGCAGTCATCAGCAGGGGAACACTGAAGCTTTCTTT,NA,TRBV25-1,TRBJ1-1,once
CASISGEARSYYGYTF,TGTGCCAGCATCTCCGGAGAAGCCCGGAGTTATTATGGCTACACCTTC,NA,TRBV28,TRBJ1-2,NA
CASSNSETQYF,TGTGCCAGCAGTAACTCGGAGACCCAGTACTTC,NA,TRBV12-3/TRBV12-4,TRBJ2-5,NA
CASSGDRRNSPLHF,TGTGCCAGCAGTGGGGACAGGCGCAATTCACCCCTCCACTTT,TRBD1,TRBV2,TRBJ1-6,few
CASTASKRGGNEKLFF,TGTGCCAGCACCGCATCCAAGAGGGGGGGAAATGAAAAACTGTTTTTT,NA,TRBV3-1/TRBV3-2,TRBJ1-4,NA
CASSSLAAPSYNEQFF,TGTGCCAGCAGCTCCTTAGCGGCCCCGTCCTACAATGAGCAGTTCTTC,NA,TRBV5-4,TRBJ2-1,NA
CASSDQGSGNTIYF,TGTGCCAGTAGCGACCAGGGGTCTGGAAACACCATATATTTT,NA,TRBV19,TRBJ1-3,NA
CASSPGTGYSYEQYF,TGTGCCAGCTCACCGGGGACAGGGTACTCCTACGAGCAGTACTTC,TRBD1,TRBV18,TRBJ2-7,NA
CASSRDWETQYF,TGCGCCAGCAGCAGGGACTGGGAGACCCAGTACTTC,NA,TRBV5-1,TRBJ2-5,NA
CASSIVILGNQPQHF,TGTGCCAGTAGTATAGTAATACTGGGCAATCAGCCCCAGCATTTT,NA,TRBV19,TRBJ1-5,NA
CASRVAGAYNEQFF,TGTGCCAGCAGAGTAGCGGGAGCCTACAATGAGCAGTTCTTC,TRBD2,TRBV2,TRBJ2-1,NA
CASSLWTSGDGGTGELFF,TGTGCCAGCAGCTTATGGACTAGCGGGGATGGAGGCACCGGGGAGCTGTTTTTT,TRBD2,TRBV7-8,TRBJ2-2,NA
CASSPRPNTGELFF,TGCGCCAGCAGTCCCAGGCCGAACACCGGGGAGCTGTTTTTT,NA,TRBV5-1,TRBJ2-2,NA
CASSPLGVKNEQFF,TGTGCCAGCTCTCCCCTCGGGGTTAAAAATGAGCAGTTCTTC,NA,TRBV18,TRBJ2-1,NA
CSVEDRLAGVYEQFF,TGCAGCGTTGAGGACCGACTAGCGGGAGTTTATGAGCAGTTCTTC,TRBD2,TRBV29-1,TRBJ2-1,NA
CASRETVNTEAFF,TGTGCCAGCAGGGAGACGGTAAACACTGAAGCTTTCTTT,NA,TRBV28,TRBJ1-1,NA
CASRTGTGGYEQYF,TGTGCCAGCAGAACCGGGACAGGGGGCTACGAGCAGTACTTC,TRBD1,TRBV6-5,TRBJ2-7,NA
CASSRDRGNSPLHF,TGTGCCAGCAGCCGGGACAGGGGTAATTCACCCCTCCACTTT,TRBD1,TRBV7-9,TRBJ1-6,NA
CAIMGSSGNTIYF,TGTGCCATCATGGGCAGCTCTGGAAACACCATATATTTT,NA,TRBV10-3,TRBJ1-3,NA
CASSLMTEAGNQPQHF,TGTGCCAGCAGTCTAATGACAGAGGCGGGCAATCAGCCCCAGCATTTT,NA,TRBV28,TRBJ1-5,NA
CASSIIGQYAPGANVLTF,TGTGCCAGTAGTATTATCGGACAGTATGCGCCTGGGGCCAACGTCCTGACTTTC,NA,TRBV19,TRBJ2-6,NA
CASSEAYLRRLTNEKLFF,TGTGCCAGCAGTGAAGCTTACCTAAGGCGGCTAACTAATGAAAAACTGTTTTTT,NA,TRBV6-1,TRBJ1-4,NA
CASSTGTGVYGYTF,TGTGCCAGCAGCACCGGGACAGGGGTATATGGCTACACCTTC,TRBD1,TRBV6-5,TRBJ1-2,NA
CASSLGGRYTEAFF,TGTGCCAGCAGCTTAGGGGGGAGGTACACTGAAGCTTTCTTT,NA,TRBV11-2,TRBJ1-1,NA